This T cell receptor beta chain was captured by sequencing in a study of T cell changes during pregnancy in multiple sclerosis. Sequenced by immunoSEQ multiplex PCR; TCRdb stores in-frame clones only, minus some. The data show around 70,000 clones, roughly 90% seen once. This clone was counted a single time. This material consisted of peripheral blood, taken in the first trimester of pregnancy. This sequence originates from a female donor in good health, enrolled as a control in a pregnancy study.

The CDR3: CASSQVKAGVGETQYF. DNA of the CDR3: TGTGCCAGCAGCCAAGTAAAAGCGGGAGTTGGAGAGACCCAGTACTTC. The V and J genes are TRBV14 and TRBJ2-5, with 8 bases that match TRBD2. This CDR3 has 16 residues. Per germline, CDR1 SGHDN and CDR2 FVKESK. Trimming cost V 1 base and J 4 bases; bases outside gene matches: 8.